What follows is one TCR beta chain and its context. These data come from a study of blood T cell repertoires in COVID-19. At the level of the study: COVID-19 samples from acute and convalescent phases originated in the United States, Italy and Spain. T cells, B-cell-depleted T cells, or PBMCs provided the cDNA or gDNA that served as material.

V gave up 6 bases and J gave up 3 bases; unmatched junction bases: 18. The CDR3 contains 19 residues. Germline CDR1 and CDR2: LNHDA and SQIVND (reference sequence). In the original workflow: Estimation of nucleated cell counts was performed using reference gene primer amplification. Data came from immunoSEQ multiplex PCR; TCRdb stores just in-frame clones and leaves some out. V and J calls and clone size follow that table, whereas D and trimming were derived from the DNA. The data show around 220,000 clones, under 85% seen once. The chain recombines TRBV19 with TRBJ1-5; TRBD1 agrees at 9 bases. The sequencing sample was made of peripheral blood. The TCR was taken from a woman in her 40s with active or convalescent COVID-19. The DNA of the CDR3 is TGTGCCAGTAGGATCGACGATCGGACAGGGGAATTGCTCAATCAGCCCCAGCATTTT. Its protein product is CASRIDDRTGELLNQPQHF.